This T cell receptor beta chain emerged from a study of blood T cell repertoires in COVID-19. For the study at large: Researchers got acute and convalescent COVID-19 samples from the United States, Italy and Spain.

Assay: immunoSEQ multiplex PCR; the TCRdb copy retains only in-frame clones and omits some. Here the sample spans roughly 150,000 clones, 80% to 90% being singletons. The CDR3 spans 17 residues. V lost 3 bases to trimming and J lost 8 bases; unmatched junction nucleotides: 16. Germline V gene sequence: CDR1 MGHRA, CDR2 YSYEKL. This TCR derives from a man aged 80 or over with acute or convalescent COVID-19. The sequenced sample was peripheral blood. The V gene is TRBV4-1, the J gene TRBJ2-4; 7 bases fit TRBD2. CDR3 protein: CASSQAHLRLAEDIQYF. The CDR3 DNA reads TGCGCCAGCAGCCAGGCCCACTTACGACTAGCCGAGGACATTCAGTACTTC.